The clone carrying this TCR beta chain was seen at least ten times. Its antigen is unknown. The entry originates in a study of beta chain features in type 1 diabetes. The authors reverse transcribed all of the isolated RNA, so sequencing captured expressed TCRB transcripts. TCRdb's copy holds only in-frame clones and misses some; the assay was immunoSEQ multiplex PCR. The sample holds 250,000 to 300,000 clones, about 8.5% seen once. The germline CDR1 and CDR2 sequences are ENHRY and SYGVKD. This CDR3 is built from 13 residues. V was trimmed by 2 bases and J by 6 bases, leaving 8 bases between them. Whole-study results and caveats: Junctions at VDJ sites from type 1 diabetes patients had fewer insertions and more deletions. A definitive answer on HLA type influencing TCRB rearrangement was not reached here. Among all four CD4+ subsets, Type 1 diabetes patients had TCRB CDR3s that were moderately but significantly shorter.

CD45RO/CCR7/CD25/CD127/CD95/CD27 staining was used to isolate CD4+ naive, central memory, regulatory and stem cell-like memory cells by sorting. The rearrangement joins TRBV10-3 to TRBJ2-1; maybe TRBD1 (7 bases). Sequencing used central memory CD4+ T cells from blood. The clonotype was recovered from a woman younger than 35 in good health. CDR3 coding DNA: TGTGCCATCAGTGAGCAGGGGGGCAATGAGCAGTTCTTC. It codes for CAISEQGGNEQFF.